This T cell receptor beta chain appears in the sequencing data of a study of T-cell memory formation after mild COVID-19. Regarding the study as a whole: Contracting CD4+ clones lay largely in CM and EM, with CD8+ ones residing in EMRA. Memory from before infection featured some responding clones, which suggests cross-reactive memory joined. Day 15 to 85 contractors were CD4/CD8 balanced; later expanders leaned CD4+.

J was trimmed by 2 bases and V by 0 bases; bases with no gene match: 4. The germline V gene encodes CDR1 SGHDT and CDR2 YYEEEE. The CDR3 spans 15 residues. Concerning this clonotype itself: Its target is unknown.

TCRdb analysed the 5' RACE reads with MiXCR anew, one entry per CDR3 protein. The sample has 35,000 to 50,000 distinct CDR3 sequences, over 5% seen once. Material for sequencing was PBMCs or a T cell subset sorted from them (not recorded which). This chain connects TRBV5-6 to TRBJ2-7; 8 nucleotides agree with TRBD2. This clonotype originated in an adult who had mild COVID-19 (a few samples of this study predate the infection). Cell type and time point are not known. The CDR3 nucleotides read TGTGCCAGCAGCTTGGGTGGAGCGGGAGCCTACGAGCAGTACTTC. Translated, it gives CASSLGGAGAYEQYF.